The text below deals with one T cell receptor beta chain. Original analysis: Reference gene primers were amplified, and this amplification served to estimate nucleated cell counts. Libraries were prepared by immunoSEQ multiplex PCR; TCRdb keeps only in-frame clonotypes and omits some of them. The V and J calls and clone size come from that table; D and trimming were worked out from the DNA. The sample includes hundreds of thousands of clones, around nine tenths of them seen just once. This specimen belongs to a study of blood T cell repertoires in COVID-19. Overall study context: The United States, Italy and Spain provided the acute and convalescent COVID-19 samples. PBMCs, B-cell-depleted T cells, or T cells were the source of the cDNA or gDNA that made up the material.

This CDR3 spans 14 amino acids. Germline CDR1 is MNHEY and CDR2 is SMNVEV (reference sequence). With 2 bases clipped from V and 5 bases from J, the junction kept 4 bases outside the gene matches. This sequence joins TRBV27 and TRBJ1-2; TRBD1 matches 8 bases. The sequence derives from a man in his 70s with acute or convalescent COVID-19. Sequenced: peripheral blood. The chain's CDR3 is CASSLGQGRYGYTF. The CDR3 DNA reads as TGTGCCAGCAGTTTAGGACAGGGTCGGTATGGCTACACCTTC.